This T cell receptor (beta chain) was obtained from a study of CD8+CD57+ T cells in acquired aplastic anemia. Across the study: Mean yield of DNA from sorted CD4+ and CD8+ cells was roughly 3.2 ug. Study findings and constraints: The same twenty-nine CD8+ CDR3 sequences occurred in patients and in controls. Patients showed no significant difference from controls in CD8+ Simpson's diversity.

CDR1 is DFQATT and CDR2 is SNEGSKA in the germline V gene (reference sequence). Trimming left V 2 bases short and J 10 bases short, with 15 bases between. This CDR3 region has 14 residues. Sequencing involved patients with CD8+CD57+ cell expansion previously shown by flow cytometry. As for this clonotype: The antigen is undetermined.

Profiles of TCR beta VDJ and CDR3 were generated from a genomic DNA template. Each CDR3 protein gets one entry after TCRdb re-called the reads with MiXCR. The table includes about 98,000 distinct CDR3 sequences, about 63% detected once. The TCR originated in a human donor with aplastic anemia. The rearrangement uses TRBV20-1 and TRBJ1-6; tentatively, D is TRBD1 (5 bases). The material sequenced was sorted CD4+, CD8+, or CD8+CD57+ T cells (not recorded which) from PBMCs. The CDR3 protein is CSARRDSPSSPLHF. The CDR3 DNA sequence: TGCAGTGCTAGACGGGACTCTCCGAGCTCACCCCTCCACTTT.